The 22 T cell receptor beta chains in this list originate from one sample, sequenced in a study of T cell responses to AZD1222 COVID-19 vaccine. Sequenced by immunoSEQ multiplex PCR; TCRdb stores in-frame clones only, minus some. This table holds roughly 140,000 clones, about nine tenths found once. The material was peripheral blood, obtained 28 days after the second AZD1222 dose. The receptors stem from an adult who received the AZD1222 COVID-19 vaccine.

The V call is TRBV14, the J call TRBJ2-5, with 8 nucleotides matching TRBD2. The CDR3 contains 16 residues. V was clipped by 1 base and J by 0 bases; unmatched bases: 4. Germline CDR1 and CDR2: SGHDN and FVKESK. The chain's CDR3 is CASSQGPREDQETQYF. CDR3 nucleotide sequence: TGTGCCAGCAGCCAAGGACCGCGGGAGGACCAAGAGACCCAGTACTTC.

The rearrangement joins TRBV6-5 to TRBJ2-1, with 7 bases that match TRBD1. Unmatched junction bases numbered 4, after V lost 2 bases and J lost 3 bases. The CDR3 sequence is 15 residues long. Germline V lookup: CDR1 MNHEY, CDR2 SVGAGI. CDR3 sequence: CASSYEGAIYNEQFF. For the CDR3, the DNA is TGTGCCAGCAGTTACGAGGGGGCGATCTACAATGAGCAGTTCTTC.

This chain connects TRBV5-8 to TRBJ1-2; D is uncertain. The CDR3 is 13 residues long. V shed 4 bases and J shed 8 bases, with 15 bases lying between them. Germline values: CDR1 SGHTS, CDR2 YDEGEE. CDR3 region: CASSPGRLWGYTF. In DNA form, the CDR3 reads TGTGCCAGCAGCCCGGGCCGCCTTTGGGGCTACACCTTC.

This chain uses TRBV29-1 with TRBJ2-5; weak D call: TRBD2 (5 bases). The CDR3 is made up of 13 amino acids. V dropped 6 bases and J dropped 5 bases, with 16 bases sitting between them. The germline V gene has CDR1 SQVTM and CDR2 ANQGSEA. The CDR3 DNA is TGCAGCGTCTTAGCAACCGGCGGGGAGACCCAGTACTTC. Translated, it gives CSVLATGGETQYF.

The rearrangement links TRBV29-1 to TRBJ2-3, with D possibly called TRBD1 or TRBD2 (5 bases each). The germline V gene encodes CDR1 SQVTM and CDR2 ANQGSEA. The CDR3 covers 12 residues. V gave up 8 bases and J gave up 4 bases, with 13 bases separating them. This chain's CDR3 is CSLALGADTQYF. CDR3 DNA sequence: TGCAGCCTTGCATTGGGGGCAGATACGCAGTATTTT.

The chain recombines TRBV2 with TRBJ1-1; 8 nucleotides agree with TRBD1. The length of the CDR3 is 15 residues. With V trimmed by 6 bases and J by 0 bases, 6 bases remained unmatched. Germline V gene sequence: CDR1 SNHLY, CDR2 FYNNEI. CDR3 amino acids: CASRTQGGMNTEAFF. DNA for the CDR3: TGTGCCAGCAGGACACAGGGGGGGATGAACACTGAAGCTTTCTTT.

The rearrangement uses TRBV6-5 and TRBJ2-3; the D is unclear. The germline V gene encodes CDR1 MNHEY and CDR2 SVGAGI. This CDR3 comprises 14 residues. The V end was cut by 10 bases, the J end by 3 bases, with 17 bases between. CDR3 sequence (DNA): TGTGCCACCTCTAGTATGGGGTTTACAGATACGCAGTATTTT. Translated, it gives CATSSMGFTDTQYF.

Concerning this clone itself: The same CDR3 can be traced to other DNA sequences in this sample. V is TRBV7-3 and J is TRBJ1-1; 9 bases map to TRBD1. The germline CDR1 and CDR2 sequences are SGHTA and FQGTGA. After removal of 4 bases from V and 2 bases from J, the junction contained 2 bases not matched to a gene. This CDR3 spans 14 amino acids. CDR3 in amino acids: CASSSTGGNTEAFF. CDR3 DNA: TGTGCCAGCAGCTCGACAGGGGGAAACACTGAAGCTTTCTTT.

The V call is TRBV5-1, the J call TRBJ1-6; D gene ambiguous. The ends were cut back, 2 bases at V and 5 bases at J, with 5 bases in the middle. The CDR3 sequence is 13 residues long. CDR1 is SGHRS and CDR2 is YFSETQ in the germline V gene. The DNA for the CDR3 is TGCGCCAGCAGCTTAGAAAATAATTCACCCCTCCACTTT. Protein sequence: CASSLENNSPLHF.

In this sample, this clone turned up a few times. J is TRBJ2-1 and V is TRBV7-3; maybe TRBD2 (5 bases). The CDR3 totals 13 residues. Germline-derived CDR1 and CDR2 are SGHTA and FQGTGA. V lost 5 bases, J lost 2 bases, and 7 bases lay in between. The CDR3, as DNA: TGTGCCAGCAGCACCGGGACCTACAATGAGCAGTTCTTC. Amino acid sequence: CASSTGTYNEQFF.

This clone has only a few counts. The chain couples TRBV9 to TRBJ2-7, with D possibly matching TRBD2 (6 bases). CDR3 length: 13 residues. The germline gives CDR1 SGDLS, CDR2 YYNGEE. V was clipped by 5 bases and J by 2 bases, with 11 bases between them. CDR3 sequence: CASSASETYEQYF. The CDR3 DNA reads TGTGCCAGCAGTGCTAGCGAAACCTACGAGCAGTACTTC.

The chain has TRBV4-1 and TRBJ1-4; possibly TRBD1 for D (5 bases). This CDR3 is 16 amino acids long. Germline-derived CDR1 and CDR2 are MGHRA and YSYEKL. V was cut by 2 bases and J by 2 bases, with 12 bases left in between. The CDR3 reads CASSQPGKGTNEKLFF. The CDR3 nucleotides read TGCGCCAGCAGCCAACCAGGGAAGGGGACTAATGAAAAACTGTTTTTT.

On this clone itself: The DNA is omitted, as the CDR3 cannot be located on it reliably, and the CDR3 follows TCRdb's listing. J is TRBJ2-7 and V is TRBV5-8; the table's D call, TRBD1, was not checked against the DNA. Germline V gene sequence: CDR1 SGHTS, CDR2 YDEGEE. The CDR3 contains 12 residues when both ends are counted. CDR3 region: CASSWGHGTPFF.

This chain uses TRBV27 with TRBJ2-2; perhaps TRBD1 as D (5 bases). The CDR3 consists of 15 residues. Deletions cut 2 bases from V and 5 bases from J, with 12 bases between. Germline V gives CDR1 MNHEY, CDR2 SMNVEV (reference sequence). CDR3 in DNA: TGTGCCAGCAGTTTAATGGCCAAGGGGACCGGGGAGCTGTTTTTT. This encodes CASSLMAKGTGELFF.

The V call is TRBV7-3, the J call TRBJ2-3; D is possibly TRBD1 (5 bases). The CDR3 totals 13 residues. The germline V and J ends were trimmed by 6 bases and 1 base, with 8 bases remaining between them. Germline loops: CDR1 SGHTA, CDR2 FQGTGA. CDR3 amino acids: CASSIGGTDTQYF. CDR3 DNA: TGTGCCAGCAGTATAGGGGGCACAGATACGCAGTATTTT.

The rearrangement uses TRBV5-1 and TRBJ2-7; the match to TRBD1 covers 9 bases. After removal of 4 bases from V and 3 bases from J, the junction contained 5 bases not matched to a gene. Germline V gives CDR1 SGHRS, CDR2 YFSETQ. This CDR3 region has 14 residues. The CDR3 protein is CASSRTGVDYEQYF. The CDR3 DNA follows: TGCGCCAGCAGCAGGACAGGGGTCGACTACGAGCAGTACTTC.

The sample holds one count of this clone. This chain joins TRBV6-5 and TRBJ1-3, with a tentative D call TRBD1 (5 bases). The CDR3 covers 14 residues. The germline CDR1 and CDR2 sequences are MNHEY and SVGAGI. V was cut by 7 bases and J by 0 bases, with 10 bases left in between. CDR3 nucleotides: TGTGCCAGCACCTACACAGGCTCTGGAAACACCATATATTTT. Residues: CASTYTGSGNTIYF.

The chain is built from TRBV29-1 and TRBJ1-2, with no clear D. The V and J ends lost 6 bases and 3 bases respectively, with 11 bases between them. This CDR3 is built from 12 residues. Germline assignment: CDR1 SQVTM and CDR2 ANQGSEA. The DNA of the CDR3 is TGCAGCGTCGGGCGGCGTGACTATGGCTACACCTTC. This gives the protein CSVGRRDYGYTF.

CDR3: CASSTLVRGVHNEQFF. CDR3 sequence (DNA): TGTGCCAGCAGCACCTTGGTGAGGGGGGTCCACAATGAGCAGTTCTTC. The rearrangement uses TRBV7-3 and TRBJ2-1, with D perhaps TRBD1 or TRBD2 (6 bases each). The CDR3 totals 16 residues. With 5 bases removed from V and 5 bases from J, the gap between germline ends came to 19 bases. Germline lookup yields CDR1 SGHTA and CDR2 FQGTGA.

The chain has TRBV29-1 and TRBJ2-3; 7 bases fit TRBD1. J gave up 4 bases and V 6 bases, and 7 bases lay outside the gene matches. The germline CDR1 and CDR2 sequences are SQVTM and ANQGSEA. The CDR3 covers 13 residues. CDR3 residues: CSVNRGLADTQYF. CDR3 DNA sequence: TGCAGCGTAAACAGGGGATTGGCAGATACGCAGTATTTT.

V usage is TRBV29-1 and J usage is TRBJ2-5; D remains unclear. V lost 5 bases to trimming and J lost 0 bases, with 10 bases between them. Germline CDR1 reads SQVTM; CDR2 reads ANQGSEA. There are 13 residues in the CDR3. DNA for the CDR3: TGCAGCGTTAGTCCCGGAAACCAAGAGACCCAGTACTTC. Its protein is CSVSPGNQETQYF. The whole variable domain, filled in from reference TRBV29-1 and TRBJ2-5, reads SAVISQKPSRDICQRGTSLTIQCQVDSQVTMMFWYRQQPGQSLTLIATANQGSEATYESGFVIDKFPISRPNLTFSTLTVSNMSPEDSSIYLCSVSPGNQETQYFGPGTRLLVL.

V is TRBV29-1 and J is TRBJ2-7; TRBD2 might be the D (5 bases). This CDR3 region has 15 residues. Germline V CDR1 and CDR2: SQVTM, ANQGSEA. V lost 0 bases and J lost 2, with 14 bases in between. The chain's CDR3 is CSVEDPAGGAYEQYF. CDR3 coding DNA: TGCAGCGTTGAAGATCCGGCTGGAGGCGCCTACGAGCAGTACTTC.